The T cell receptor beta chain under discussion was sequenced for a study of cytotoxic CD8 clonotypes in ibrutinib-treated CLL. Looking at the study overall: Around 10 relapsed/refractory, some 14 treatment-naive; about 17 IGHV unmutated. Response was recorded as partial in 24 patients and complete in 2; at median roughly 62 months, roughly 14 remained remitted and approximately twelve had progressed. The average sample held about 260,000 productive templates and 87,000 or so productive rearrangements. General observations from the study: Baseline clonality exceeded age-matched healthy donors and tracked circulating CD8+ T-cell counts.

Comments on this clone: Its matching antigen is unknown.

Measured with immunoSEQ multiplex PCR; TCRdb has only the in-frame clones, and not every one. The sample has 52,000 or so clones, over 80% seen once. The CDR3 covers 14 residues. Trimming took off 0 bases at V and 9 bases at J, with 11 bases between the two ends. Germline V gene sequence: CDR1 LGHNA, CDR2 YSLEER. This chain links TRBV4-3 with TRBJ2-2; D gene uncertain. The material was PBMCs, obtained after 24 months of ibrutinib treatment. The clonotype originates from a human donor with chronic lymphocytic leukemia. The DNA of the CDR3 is TGCGCCAGCAGCCAAGAAGGCTTAGGGAGGGAGCTGTTTTTT. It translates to CASSQEGLGRELFF.